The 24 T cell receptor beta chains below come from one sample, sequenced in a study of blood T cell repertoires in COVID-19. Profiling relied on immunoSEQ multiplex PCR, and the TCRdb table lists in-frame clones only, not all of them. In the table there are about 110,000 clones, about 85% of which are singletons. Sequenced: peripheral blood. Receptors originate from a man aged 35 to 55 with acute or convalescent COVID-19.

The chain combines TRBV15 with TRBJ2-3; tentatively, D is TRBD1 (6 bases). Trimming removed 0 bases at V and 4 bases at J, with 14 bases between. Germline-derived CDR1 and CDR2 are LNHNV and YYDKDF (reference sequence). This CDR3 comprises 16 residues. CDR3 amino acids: CATSREPTGLPDTQYF. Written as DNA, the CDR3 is TGTGCCACCAGCAGAGAACCTACAGGGTTGCCAGATACGCAGTATTTT.

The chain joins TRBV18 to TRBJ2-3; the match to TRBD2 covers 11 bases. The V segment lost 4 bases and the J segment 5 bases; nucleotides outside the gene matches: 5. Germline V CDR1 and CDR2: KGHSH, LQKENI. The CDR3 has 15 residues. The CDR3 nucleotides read TGTGCCAGCTCACGCGGACTAGCGGGTGGAGATACGCAGTATTTT. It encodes CASSRGLAGGDTQYF.

The DNA for the CDR3 is TGTGCCAGCAGCCCGAGCGAGTCGATTACTCGCACAGATACGCAGTATTTT. As protein: CASSPSESITRTDTQYF. The chain joins TRBV28 to TRBJ2-3; no clear D gene. Per germline, CDR1 MDHEN and CDR2 SYDVKM. The CDR3 totals 17 residues. Trimming removed 6 bases at V and 1 base at J, with 20 bases between.

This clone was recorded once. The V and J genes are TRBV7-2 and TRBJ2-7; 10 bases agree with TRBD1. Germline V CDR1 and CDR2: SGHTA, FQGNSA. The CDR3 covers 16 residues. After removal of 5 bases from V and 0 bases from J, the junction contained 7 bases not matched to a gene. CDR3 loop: CASSESGTGASYEQYF. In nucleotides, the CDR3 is TGTGCCAGCAGCGAGTCCGGGACAGGGGCCTCCTACGAGCAGTACTTC.

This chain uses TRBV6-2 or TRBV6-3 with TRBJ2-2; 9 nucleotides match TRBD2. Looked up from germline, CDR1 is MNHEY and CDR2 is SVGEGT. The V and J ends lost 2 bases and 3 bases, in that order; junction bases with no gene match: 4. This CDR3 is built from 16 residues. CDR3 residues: CASSYRRGGDTGELFF. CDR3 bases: TGTGCCAGCAGTTACAGGCGGGGGGGCGACACCGGGGAGCTGTTTTTT.

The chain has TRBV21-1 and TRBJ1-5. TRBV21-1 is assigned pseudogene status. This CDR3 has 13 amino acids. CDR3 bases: TGTGCCAGCAGCAAAGAGCGGAATCAGCCCCAGCATTTT. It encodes CASSKERNQPQHF.

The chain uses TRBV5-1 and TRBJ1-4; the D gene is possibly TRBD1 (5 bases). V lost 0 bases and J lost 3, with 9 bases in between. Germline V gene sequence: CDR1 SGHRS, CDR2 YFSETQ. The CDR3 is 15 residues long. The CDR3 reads CASSLVAGANEKLFF. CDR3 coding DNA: TGCGCCAGCAGCTTGGTTGCGGGGGCTAATGAAAAACTGTTTTTT. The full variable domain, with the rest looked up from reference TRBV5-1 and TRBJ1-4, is KAGVTQTPRYLIKTRGQQVTLSCSPISGHRSVSWYQQTPGQGLQFLFEYFSETQRNKGNFPGRFSGRQFSNSRSEMNVSTLELGDSALYLCASSLVAGANEKLFFGSGTQLSVL.

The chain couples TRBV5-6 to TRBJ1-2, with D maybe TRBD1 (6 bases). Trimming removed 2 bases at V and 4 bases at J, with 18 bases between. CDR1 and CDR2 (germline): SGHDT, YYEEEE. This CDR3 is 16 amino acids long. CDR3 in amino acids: CASSLLDRPVSYGYTF. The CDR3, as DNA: TGTGCCAGCAGCTTATTGGACAGACCTGTTAGCTATGGCTACACCTTC.

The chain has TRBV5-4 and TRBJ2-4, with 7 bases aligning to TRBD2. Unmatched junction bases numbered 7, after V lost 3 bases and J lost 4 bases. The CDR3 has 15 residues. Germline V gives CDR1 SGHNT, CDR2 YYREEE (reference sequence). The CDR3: CASSSRLAPKNIQYF. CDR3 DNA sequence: TGTGCCAGCAGCTCAAGACTAGCACCTAAAAACATTCAGTACTTC.

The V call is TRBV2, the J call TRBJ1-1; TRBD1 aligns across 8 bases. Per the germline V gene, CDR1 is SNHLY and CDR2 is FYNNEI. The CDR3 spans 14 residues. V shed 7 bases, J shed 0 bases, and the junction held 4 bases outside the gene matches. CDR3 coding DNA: TGTGCCAGCATTAAGACAGGGGTGAACACTGAAGCTTTCTTT. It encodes CASIKTGVNTEAFF.

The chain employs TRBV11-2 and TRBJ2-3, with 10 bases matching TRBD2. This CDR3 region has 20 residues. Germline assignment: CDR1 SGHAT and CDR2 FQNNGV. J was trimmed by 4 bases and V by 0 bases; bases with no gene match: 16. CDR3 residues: CASSLDLGLAGEGSPDTQYF. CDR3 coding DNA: TGTGCCAGCAGCTTAGATCTCGGGCTAGCGGGGGAGGGGAGCCCAGATACGCAGTATTTT.

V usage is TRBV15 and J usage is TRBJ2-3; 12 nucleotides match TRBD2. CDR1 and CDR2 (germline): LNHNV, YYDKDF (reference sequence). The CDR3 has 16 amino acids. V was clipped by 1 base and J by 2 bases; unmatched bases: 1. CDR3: CATSRGLAGATDTQYF. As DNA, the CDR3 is TGTGCCACCAGCAGAGGACTAGCGGGGGCCACAGATACGCAGTATTTT.

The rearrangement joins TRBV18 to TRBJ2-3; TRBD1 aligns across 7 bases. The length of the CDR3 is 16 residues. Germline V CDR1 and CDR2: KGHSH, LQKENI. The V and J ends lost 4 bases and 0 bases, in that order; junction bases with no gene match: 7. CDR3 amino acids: CASSQTTGRSTDTQYF. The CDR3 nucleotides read TGTGCCAGCTCACAAACGACAGGGAGAAGCACAGATACGCAGTATTTT.

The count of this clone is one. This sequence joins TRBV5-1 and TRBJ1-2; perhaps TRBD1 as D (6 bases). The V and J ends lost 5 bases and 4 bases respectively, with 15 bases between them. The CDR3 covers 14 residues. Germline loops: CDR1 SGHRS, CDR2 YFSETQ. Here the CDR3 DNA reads TGCGCCAGCAGGATTGGGGGGGCAGGCTATGGCTACACCTTC. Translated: CASRIGGAGYGYTF.

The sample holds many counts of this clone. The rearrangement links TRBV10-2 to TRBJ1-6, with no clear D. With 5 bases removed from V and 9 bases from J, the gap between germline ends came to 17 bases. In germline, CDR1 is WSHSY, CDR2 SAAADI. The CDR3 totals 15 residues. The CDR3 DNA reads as TGCGCCAGCAGTCTGGCCGGCCTAGATGGTTCACCCCTCCACTTT. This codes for CASSLAGLDGSPLHF.

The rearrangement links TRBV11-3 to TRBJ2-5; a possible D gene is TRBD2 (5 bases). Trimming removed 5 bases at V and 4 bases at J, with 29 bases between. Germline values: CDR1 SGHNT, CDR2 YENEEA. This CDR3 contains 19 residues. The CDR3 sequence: CASSALTSVGPAERETQYF. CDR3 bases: TGTGCCAGCAGCGCTCTTACGTCGGTAGGCCCAGCGGAGCGAGAGACCCAGTACTTC.

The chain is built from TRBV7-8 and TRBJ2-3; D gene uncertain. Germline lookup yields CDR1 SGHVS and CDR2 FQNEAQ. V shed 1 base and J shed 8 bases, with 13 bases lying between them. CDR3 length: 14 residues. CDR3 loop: CASSLEGSGSTQYF. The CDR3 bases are TGTGCCAGCAGCTTAGAAGGCTCAGGATCTACGCAGTATTTT.

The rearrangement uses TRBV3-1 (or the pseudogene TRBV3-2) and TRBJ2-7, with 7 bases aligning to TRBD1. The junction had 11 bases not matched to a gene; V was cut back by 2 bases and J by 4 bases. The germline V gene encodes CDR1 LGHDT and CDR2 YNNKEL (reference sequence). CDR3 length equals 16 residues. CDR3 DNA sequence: TGTGCCAGCAGCCAAAGTCTGACAGGGCGGAAGTACGAGCAGTACTTC. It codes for CASSQSLTGRKYEQYF.

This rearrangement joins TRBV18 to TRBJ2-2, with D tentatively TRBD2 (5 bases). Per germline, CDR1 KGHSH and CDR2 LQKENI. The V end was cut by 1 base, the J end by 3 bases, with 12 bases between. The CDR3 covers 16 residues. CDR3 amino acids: CASSPRRLRDTGELFF. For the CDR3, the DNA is TGTGCCAGCTCACCACGGAGGTTGCGGGACACCGGGGAGCTGTTTTTT.

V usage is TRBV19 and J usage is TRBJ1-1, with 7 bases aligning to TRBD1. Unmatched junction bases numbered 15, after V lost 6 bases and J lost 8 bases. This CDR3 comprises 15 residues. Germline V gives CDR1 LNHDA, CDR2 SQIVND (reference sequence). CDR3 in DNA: TGTGCCAGTAGAACCGAAGGGGGCCGGAGCCCCGAAGCTTTCTTT. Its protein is CASRTEGGRSPEAFF.

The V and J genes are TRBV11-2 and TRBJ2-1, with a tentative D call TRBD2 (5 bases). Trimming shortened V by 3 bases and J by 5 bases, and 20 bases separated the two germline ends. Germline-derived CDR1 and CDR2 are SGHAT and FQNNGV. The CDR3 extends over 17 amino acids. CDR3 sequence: CASSFGIGVEVHNEQFF. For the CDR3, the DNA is TGTGCCAGCAGCTTTGGGATCGGGGTGGAGGTCCACAATGAGCAGTTCTTC.

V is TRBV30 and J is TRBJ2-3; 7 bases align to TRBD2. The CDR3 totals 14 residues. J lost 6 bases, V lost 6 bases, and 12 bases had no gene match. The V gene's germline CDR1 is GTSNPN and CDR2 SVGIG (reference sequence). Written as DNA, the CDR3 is TGTGCCTGCCTAGGGAGGGGCCGGGTGGATACGCAGTATTTT. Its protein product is CACLGRGRVDTQYF.

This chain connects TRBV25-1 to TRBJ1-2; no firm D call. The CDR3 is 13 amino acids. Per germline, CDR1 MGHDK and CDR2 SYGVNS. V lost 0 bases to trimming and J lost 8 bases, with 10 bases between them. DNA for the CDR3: TGTGCCAGCAGTGAATATAACAGACGCGGCTACACCTTC. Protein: CASSEYNRRGYTF.

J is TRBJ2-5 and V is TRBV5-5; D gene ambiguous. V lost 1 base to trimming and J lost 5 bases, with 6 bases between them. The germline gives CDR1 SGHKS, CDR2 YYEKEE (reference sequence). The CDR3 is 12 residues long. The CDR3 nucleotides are TGTGCCAGCAGCTTGAACACGGAGACCCAGTACTTC. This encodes CASSLNTETQYF.